Each of the 29 T cell receptor beta chains below was sequenced from the same sample in a study of blood T cell repertoires in COVID-19. Some clones are missing from TCRdb's copy, which holds only in-frame ones; the method was immunoSEQ multiplex PCR. The sample comprises roughly 200,000 clones, less than 95% of which are singletons, and roughly 0.76% rests with the top ten. The specimen was peripheral blood. The origin of the receptors is a man aged 30-40 years with COVID-19, enrolled during active disease.

This clone was seen once. This chain uses TRBV9 with TRBJ2-3; 10 nucleotides match TRBD2. Germline loops: CDR1 SGDLS, CDR2 YYNGEE. The CDR3 loop spans 16 amino acids. Germline trimming cut 4 bases from V and 5 bases from J; bases unmatched to any gene: 10. In DNA, the CDR3 is TGTGCCAGCAGCACAAGCGGGGGGGCCGGGGTAGATACGCAGTATTTT. It is translated as CASSTSGGAGVDTQYF.

The V gene is TRBV5-6, the J gene TRBJ1-3, with D hard to call. The V gene's germline CDR1 is SGHDT and CDR2 YYEEEE. The CDR3 runs to 14 residues. Trimming took off 1 base at V and 1 base at J, with 6 bases between the two ends. CDR3 nucleotide sequence: TGTGCCAGCAGCTTGCCGGGGTCTGGAAACACCATATATTTT. It translates to CASSLPGSGNTIYF.

This clone was seen only a few times. V and J are TRBV7-2 and TRBJ2-1; D remains unclear. Per germline, CDR1 SGHTA and CDR2 FQGNSA. The CDR3 covers 17 residues. V was pared by 4 bases and J by 0 bases, with 16 bases between. CDR3 in amino acids: CASSSDPATDSYNEQFF. CDR3 nucleotides: TGTGCCAGCAGCTCGGATCCGGCCACAGACTCCTACAATGAGCAGTTCTTC.

The J gene is TRBJ2-2, the V gene TRBV18; 8 nucleotides match TRBD2. V dropped 2 bases and J dropped 6; count of bases not matched to a gene: 8. CDR1 KGHSH and CDR2 LQKENI come from the germline V gene. This CDR3 spans 16 amino acids. The CDR3 sequence: CASSPVPGTRAGELFF. CDR3 nucleotide sequence: TGTGCCAGCTCACCAGTCCCCGGGACTAGGGCCGGGGAGCTGTTTTTT.

The chain uses TRBV5-1 and TRBJ2-3; D may be TRBD2 (7 bases). Germline V gene data show CDR1 as SGHRS and CDR2 as YFSETQ. The CDR3 extends over 15 amino acids. Deletions cut 4 bases from V and 10 bases from J, with 22 bases between. DNA of the CDR3: TGCGCCAGCAGCCTCTCGACGGGGGGCCCCGGGGCGCAGTATTTT. This translates into CASSLSTGGPGAQYF.

This clone was seen once. The rearrangement joins TRBV29-1 to TRBJ2-7; D is undetermined. V was clipped by 4 bases and J by 0 bases, with 10 bases between them. CDR1 and CDR2 (germline): SQVTM, ANQGSEA. The CDR3 consists of 13 residues. The CDR3: CSVAVRISYEQYF. In DNA form, the CDR3 reads TGCAGCGTTGCTGTTAGAATCTCCTACGAGCAGTACTTC.

This chain joins TRBV7-9 and TRBJ1-6; no clear D gene. With 2 bases removed from V and 0 bases from J, the gap between germline ends came to 5 bases. The germline V gene encodes CDR1 SEHNR and CDR2 FQNEAQ (reference sequence). CDR3 size: 15 residues. The CDR3 reads CASSLHSSYNSPLHF. CDR3 sequence (DNA): TGTGCCAGCAGCTTACACAGCTCCTATAATTCACCCCTCCACTTT.

The V gene is TRBV3-1 (or the pseudogene TRBV3-2), the J gene TRBJ2-2; D perhaps matches TRBD2 (6 bases). V shed 1 base and J shed 6 bases, with 9 bases lying between them. Germline lookup yields CDR1 LGHDT and CDR2 YNNKEL (reference sequence). The CDR3 is made up of 14 amino acids. CDR3 region: CASSQVGGSGELFF. Written as DNA, the CDR3 is TGTGCCAGCAGCCAAGTGGGGGGTTCCGGGGAGCTGTTTTTT.

The rearrangement joins TRBV2 to TRBJ1-5; TRBD1 agrees at 7 bases. The V and J ends lost 9 bases and 5 bases, in that order; junction bases with no gene match: 7. Germline assignment: CDR1 SNHLY and CDR2 FYNNEI. CDR3 length: 13 residues. Here the CDR3 reads CASKTGLYQPQHF. As DNA, the CDR3 is TGTGCCAGTAAGACAGGGCTATATCAGCCCCAGCATTTT.

This clone was seen more than once but under ten times. The chain uses TRBV2 and TRBJ1-1; D remains unclear. Per germline, CDR1 SNHLY and CDR2 FYNNEI. V shed 4 bases and J shed 1 base, with 13 bases lying between them. The CDR3 is 15 amino acids. The CDR3 reads CASSGVSQSNTEAFF. Written as DNA, the CDR3 is TGTGCCAGCAGTGGTGTTTCACAGTCGAACACTGAAGCTTTCTTT.

This clone came up once. The gene calls are TRBV9 and TRBJ1-1; TRBD1 matches 7 bases. Trimming at V came to 0 bases and at J to 9 bases, leaving 11 bases not matched to a gene. Germline CDR1 and CDR2: SGDLS and YYNGEE. The CDR3 is 15 amino acids. The DNA for the CDR3 is TGTGCCAGCAGCGTAGCCCGGCCGACAGGGCCCAAAGCTTTCTTT. Its translation: CASSVARPTGPKAFF.

In nucleotides, the CDR3 is TGTGCCAGCACCTCCGTTCGGGGGAACCAAGAGACCCAGTACTTC. Its protein is CASTSVRGNQETQYF. The V and J genes are TRBV6-5 and TRBJ2-5, with a weak D call TRBD2 (6 bases). This CDR3 has 15 residues. V shed 7 bases and J shed 0 bases, with 15 bases lying between them. Germline V gene lookup returns CDR1 MNHEY and CDR2 SVGAGI.

The V call is TRBV24-1, the J call TRBJ2-1; 7 positions match TRBD2. Per germline, CDR1 KGHDR and CDR2 SFDVKD. V shed 0 bases, J shed 2 bases, and the junction held 6 bases outside the gene matches. The CDR3 consists of 17 residues. The CDR3 DNA sequence: TGTGCCACCAGTGATTTGCCCGGGGGGATTCCCTACAATGAGCAGTTCTTC. It encodes CATSDLPGGIPYNEQFF.

The chain combines TRBV2 with TRBJ1-2, with 12 bases lining up with TRBD1. The CDR3 is 14 amino acids. Germline V gene lookup returns CDR1 SNHLY and CDR2 FYNNEI. The ends lost 5 bases at V and 7 bases at J; junction bases unmatched: 5. The CDR3, as DNA: TGTGCCAGCAGTAGGGACAGGGGGCGCGTTGGCTACACCTTC. Translating it yields CASSRDRGRVGYTF.

The genes are TRBV5-4 and TRBJ2-3; 8 bases are shared with TRBD2. V lost 0 bases and J lost 0; bases outside the gene matches: 12. Germline lookup yields CDR1 SGHNT and CDR2 YYREEE (reference sequence). The CDR3 is made up of 19 amino acids. The CDR3 DNA sequence: TGTGCCAGCAGCTTGGAGTTCACTAGCGGAGGGTATAGCACAGATACGCAGTATTTT. It specifies CASSLEFTSGGYSTDTQYF.

This clone was seen only once. V usage is TRBV19 and J usage is TRBJ1-6; D not resolved. V lost 7 bases and J lost 0, with 16 bases in between. This CDR3 comprises 17 residues. CDR1 and CDR2 from the germline V gene are LNHDA and SQIVND (reference sequence). In nucleotides, the CDR3 is TGTGCCAGTACCGAGGCGGGATGGAGCTCCTATAATTCACCCCTCCACTTT. It is translated as CASTEAGWSSYNSPLHF.

The chain links TRBV7-3 to TRBJ1-3; the D gene is possibly TRBD1 (5 bases). V was pared by 5 bases and J by 7 bases, with 27 bases between. Germline CDR1 reads SGHTA; CDR2 reads FQGTGA. This CDR3 is built from 18 residues. The CDR3 DNA reads as TGTGCCAGCAGCCCGGGCCCGCTAGTGGCAGGGCGGTTGAACACCATATATTTT. Its protein product is CASSPGPLVAGRLNTIYF.

The V call is TRBV25-1, the J call TRBJ1-2; 9 nucleotides align to TRBD1. Germline lookup yields CDR1 MGHDK and CDR2 SYGVNS. The CDR3 runs 16 residues. V gave up 6 bases and J gave up 5 bases; unmatched junction bases: 13. The CDR3 region has the DNA TGTGCCAGCAGACCCTCCGGGACAGGGAATCTGTATGGCTACACCTTC. Protein product: CASRPSGTGNLYGYTF.

The rearrangement links TRBV2 to TRBJ2-1, with TRBD2 matching 11 bases. CDR1 SNHLY and CDR2 FYNNEI come from the germline V gene. This CDR3 spans 17 amino acids. The J segment lost 0 bases and the V segment lost 4 bases, leaving 5 bases of the junction unmatched. Here the CDR3 reads CASSASGGPSSYNEQFF. The CDR3 nucleotides read TGTGCCAGCAGTGCTAGCGGGGGGCCGAGCTCCTACAATGAGCAGTTCTTC.

This chain links TRBV5-6 with TRBJ2-5, with TRBD1 matching 7 bases. V lost 5 bases to trimming and J lost 4 bases; unmatched junction nucleotides: 11. The CDR3 runs to 15 residues. Germline V gene sequence: CDR1 SGHDT, CDR2 YYEEEE. For the CDR3, the DNA is TGTGCCAGCAGTAAAGGAGCAGGGGGTACAGAGACCCAGTACTTC. Protein sequence: CASSKGAGGTETQYF.

This chain connects TRBV30 to TRBJ1-2, with D tentatively TRBD1 (5 bases). Germline CDR1 GTSNPN, CDR2 SVGIG (reference sequence). V lost 0 bases, J lost 4 bases, and 9 bases lay in between. The CDR3 loop spans 13 amino acids. CDR3 sequence reads: CAWSVQGAYGYTF. The CDR3, as DNA: TGTGCCTGGAGTGTGCAAGGGGCCTATGGCTACACCTTC. Full variable domain (outside the CDR3, taken from reference TRBV30 and TRBJ1-2): SQTIHQWPATLVQPVGSPLSLECTVEGTSNPNLYWYRQAAGRGLQLLFYSVGIGQISSEVPQNLSASRPQDRQFILSSKKLLLSDSGFYLCAWSVQGAYGYTFGSGTRLTVV.

This rearrangement joins TRBV7-9 to TRBJ1-1; maybe TRBD1 (6 bases). Germline CDR1 and CDR2: SEHNR and FQNEAQ (reference sequence). V lost 5 bases and J 0 bases, leaving 13 bases between the germline ends. The CDR3 runs 15 residues. The CDR3: CASSGPGTLNTEAFF. The CDR3 DNA reads as TGTGCCAGCAGCGGCCCCGGGACACTGAACACTGAAGCTTTCTTT.

This rearrangement joins TRBV27 to TRBJ2-2; 9 nucleotides line up with TRBD2. CDR1 MNHEY and CDR2 SMNVEV come from the germline V gene (reference sequence). The V gene end was trimmed by 3 bases and the J gene end by 6 bases; junction bases not matched to a gene: 8. The CDR3 runs to 16 residues. CDR3 in DNA: TGTGCCAGCAGTTTGGCGGTAGCGGGGGCATCCGGGGAGCTGTTTTTT. It codes for CASSLAVAGASGELFF.

The gene calls are TRBV30 and TRBJ1-3; D is ambiguous. V was clipped by 2 bases and J by 3 bases, with 8 bases between them. This CDR3 has 13 amino acids. Per germline, CDR1 GTSNPN and CDR2 SVGIG (reference sequence). DNA of the CDR3: TGTGCCTGGAGTTTGGCAGGTGGAAACACCATATATTTT. Amino acids: CAWSLAGGNTIYF.

The V call is TRBV19, the J call TRBJ1-3, with no clear D. From germline, CDR1 is LNHDA and CDR2 SQIVND (reference sequence). This CDR3 has 15 amino acids. Trimming left V 7 bases short and J 0 bases short, with 13 bases between. The CDR3 DNA reads TGTGCCAGTACCCCCCTAGCCGTCTCTGGAAACACCATATATTTT. Encoded protein: CASTPLAVSGNTIYF.

The CDR3 reads CASSPSPGLAGGNEQFF. CDR3 in DNA: TGTGCCAGCAGCCCTAGCCCGGGACTAGCGGGGGGGAATGAGCAGTTCTTC. The chain is built from TRBV7-7 and TRBJ2-1; the match to TRBD2 covers 16 bases. The V gene's germline CDR1 is SSHAT and CDR2 FNYEAQ (reference sequence). The CDR3 has 17 amino acids. V dropped 5 bases and J dropped 7; count of bases not matched to a gene: 8.

The rearrangement joins TRBV2 to TRBJ2-1; D uncertain. V shed 1 base and J shed 4 bases, with 5 bases lying between them. The germline gives CDR1 SNHLY, CDR2 FYNNEI. The CDR3 contains 13 residues. CDR3 protein: CASSEDSYNEQFF. In nucleotides, the CDR3 is TGTGCCAGCAGTGAAGACAGTTACAATGAGCAGTTCTTC.

This chain joins TRBV5-4 and TRBJ2-1; tentatively, D is TRBD2 (5 bases). This CDR3 spans 13 amino acids. Trimming cost V 5 bases and J 6 bases, with 12 bases left between them. Germline CDR1 SGHNT, CDR2 YYREEE (reference sequence). This CDR3 reads CASREEVSNEQFF. In DNA form, the CDR3 reads TGTGCCAGCAGGGAGGAGGTTAGCAATGAGCAGTTCTTC.

This chain links TRBV11-3 with TRBJ2-2; D is possibly TRBD2 (5 bases). V dropped 4 bases and J dropped 4 bases, with 19 bases sitting between them. This CDR3 spans 17 amino acids. Germline V gives CDR1 SGHNT, CDR2 YENEEA. CDR3 sequence (DNA): TGTGCCAGCAGCTGGAGGCCGGTGACCGATCTCACCGGGGAGCTGTTTTTT. This encodes CASSWRPVTDLTGELFF.